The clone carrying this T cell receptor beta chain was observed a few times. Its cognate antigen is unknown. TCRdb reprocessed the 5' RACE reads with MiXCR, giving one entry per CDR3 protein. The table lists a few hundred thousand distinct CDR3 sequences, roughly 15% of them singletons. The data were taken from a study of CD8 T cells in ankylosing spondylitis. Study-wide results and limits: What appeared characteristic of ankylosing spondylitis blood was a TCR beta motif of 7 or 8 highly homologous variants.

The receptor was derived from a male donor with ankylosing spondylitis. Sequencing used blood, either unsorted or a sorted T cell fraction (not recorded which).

The CDR3 is CAWSVIGQLNTEAFF. The CDR3 nucleotides read TGTGCCTGGAGTGTGATAGGACAGTTGAACACTGAAGCTTTCTTT. V and J are TRBV30 and TRBJ1-1; possibly TRBD1 for D (6 bases). Germline lookup yields CDR1 GTSNPN and CDR2 SVGIG (reference sequence). Trimming stripped 0 bases from V and 0 bases from J, with 11 bases between. CDR3 size: 15 residues.